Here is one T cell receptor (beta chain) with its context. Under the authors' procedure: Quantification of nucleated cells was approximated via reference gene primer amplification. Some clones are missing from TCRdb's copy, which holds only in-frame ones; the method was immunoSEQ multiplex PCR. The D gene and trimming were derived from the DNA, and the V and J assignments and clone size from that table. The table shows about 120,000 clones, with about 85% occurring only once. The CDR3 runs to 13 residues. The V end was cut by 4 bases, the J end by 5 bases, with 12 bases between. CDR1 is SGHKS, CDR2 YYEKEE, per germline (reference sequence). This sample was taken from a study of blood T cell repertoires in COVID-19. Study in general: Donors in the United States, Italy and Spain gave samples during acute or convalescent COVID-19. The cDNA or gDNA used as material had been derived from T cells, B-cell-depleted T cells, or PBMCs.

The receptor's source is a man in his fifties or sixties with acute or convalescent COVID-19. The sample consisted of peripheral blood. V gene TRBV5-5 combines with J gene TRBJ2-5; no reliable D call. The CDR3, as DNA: TGTGCCAGCAGCATCAGTAAATCTGAGACCCAGTACTTC. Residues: CASSISKSETQYF.